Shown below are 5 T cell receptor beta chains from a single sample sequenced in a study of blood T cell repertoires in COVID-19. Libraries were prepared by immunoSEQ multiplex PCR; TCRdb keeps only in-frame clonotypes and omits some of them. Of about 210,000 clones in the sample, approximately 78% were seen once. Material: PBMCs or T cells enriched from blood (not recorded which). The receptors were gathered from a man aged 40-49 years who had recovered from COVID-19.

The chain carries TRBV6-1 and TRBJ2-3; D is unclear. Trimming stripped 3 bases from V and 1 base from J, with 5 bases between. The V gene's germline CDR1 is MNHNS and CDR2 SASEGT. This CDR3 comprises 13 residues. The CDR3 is CASSELGTDTQYF. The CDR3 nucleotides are TGTGCCAGCAGTGAGCTAGGCACAGATACGCAGTATTTT.

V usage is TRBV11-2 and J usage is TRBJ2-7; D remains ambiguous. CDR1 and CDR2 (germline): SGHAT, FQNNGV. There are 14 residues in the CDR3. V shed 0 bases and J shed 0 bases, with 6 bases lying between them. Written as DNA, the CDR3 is TGTGCCAGCAGCTTAGAGCCGAGCTCCTACGAGCAGTACTTC. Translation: CASSLEPSSYEQYF.

The CDR3 bases are TGTGCCAGCTCGGGACTAGCGGTAGAGAATGAGCAGTTCTTC. Its translation is CASSGLAVENEQFF. The rearrangement joins TRBV27 to TRBJ2-1; the match to TRBD2 covers 11 bases. Looked up from germline, CDR1 is MNHEY and CDR2 is SMNVEV (reference sequence). V lost 8 bases to trimming and J lost 7 bases; unmatched junction nucleotides: 7. This CDR3 has 14 residues.

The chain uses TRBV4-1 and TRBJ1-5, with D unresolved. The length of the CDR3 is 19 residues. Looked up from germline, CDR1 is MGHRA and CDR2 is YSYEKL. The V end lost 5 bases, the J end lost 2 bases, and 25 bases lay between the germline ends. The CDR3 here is CASSSPAGIRELGNQPQHF. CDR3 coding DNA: TGCGCCAGCAGCTCCCCCGCGGGTATCAGAGAGCTTGGCAATCAGCCCCAGCATTTT.

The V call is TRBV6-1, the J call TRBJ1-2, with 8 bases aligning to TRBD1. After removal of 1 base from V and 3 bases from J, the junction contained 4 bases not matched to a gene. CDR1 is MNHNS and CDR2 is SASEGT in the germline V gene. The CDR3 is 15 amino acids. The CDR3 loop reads CASSEGQGRHYGYTF. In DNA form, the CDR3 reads TGTGCCAGCAGTGAAGGACAGGGGCGGCACTATGGCTACACCTTC.